The clone carrying this TCR beta chain showed up just a few times. Its antigen is not known. The data belong to a study of CD8 T cells in ankylosing spondylitis. Whole-study findings and limits: In reactive arthritis synovial fluid and blood, some motif variants had been reported before. It appeared that ankylosing spondylitis blood was characterized by a TCR beta motif of seven or eight highly homologous variants. Reported data indicate significant enrichment of disease-linked clones within matched ankylosing spondylitis synovial fluid.

MiXCR, applied by TCRdb to the 5' RACE reads, yields one record per CDR3 protein. The sample holds 240,000 or so distinct CDR3 sequences; less than 10% are singletons and the top ten take around 7%. The CDR3 loop spans 15 amino acids. Germline CDR1 and CDR2: SGHRS and YFSETQ. The V segment lost 3 bases and the J segment 5 bases; nucleotides outside the gene matches: 9. The specimen was blood, either unsorted or a sorted T cell fraction (not recorded which). The origin of this receptor is a male donor with ankylosing spondylitis or in good health (not recorded which). The V call is TRBV5-1, the J call TRBJ1-2, with TRBD1 matching over 8 bases. For the CDR3, the DNA is TGCGCCAGCAGCTGGGGACAGGCCGAGGGGTATGGCTACACCTTC. Its protein is CASSWGQAEGYGYTF.